These 3 T cell receptor beta chains share one sample of origin, sequenced in a study of blood T cell repertoires in COVID-19. TCRdb's table, derived via immunoSEQ multiplex PCR, lists solely in-frame clones and lacks some. The table lists 250,000 to 400,000 clones, approximately 88% of them singletons. Sequenced sample: peripheral blood. The receptors shown here come from a woman younger than 45 with COVID-19, enrolled during active disease.

The V call is TRBV7-9, the J call TRBJ1-1; 7 bases map to TRBD1. V lost 5 bases to trimming and J lost 4 bases; unmatched junction nucleotides: 7. In germline, CDR1 is SEHNR, CDR2 FQNEAQ (reference sequence). The CDR3 loop spans 14 amino acids. The CDR3 coding sequence is TGTGCCAGCAGCCTGGACAGGCAGGGCACTGAAGCTTTCTTT. Translating gives CASSLDRQGTEAFF.

V is TRBV7-2 and J is TRBJ2-1, with a possible D match to TRBD2 (6 bases). Germline CDR1 and CDR2: SGHTA and FQGNSA. V was trimmed by 2 bases and J by 4 bases, leaving 15 bases between them. This CDR3 is 16 amino acids long. The CDR3 loop is CASSLLAAGRYNEQFF. In DNA form, the CDR3 reads TGTGCCAGCAGCTTATTGGCGGCGGGGAGATACAATGAGCAGTTCTTC.

This sequence joins TRBV5-1 and TRBJ2-5; 11 bases agree with TRBD2. With V trimmed by 0 bases and J by 9 bases, 7 bases remained unmatched. Germline V gene data show CDR1 as SGHRS and CDR2 as YFSETQ. The length of the CDR3 is 15 residues. CDR3 DNA sequence: TGCGCCAGCAGCTTGGCCGGGACTAGCGGCGAGGCCCAGTACTTC. Translating gives CASSLAGTSGEAQYF.